Listed below are T cell receptor beta chains from one sample, sequenced in a study of blood T cell repertoires in COVID-19. The method was immunoSEQ multiplex PCR; TCRdb's version includes in-frame clones alone and lacks a portion of them. Among 300,000 to 400,000 clones listed, roughly nine tenths were seen once. Sequencing was performed on PBMCs or T cells enriched from blood (not recorded which). All receptors derive from a man younger than 35 who had recovered from COVID-19. Both conserved end residues are part of each CDR3. Fields, in order: J gene, V gene, D gene, clone size, CDR3 protein, CDR3 DNA. A D gene is named only where the DNA matches it firmly. Only part of the rows carry a size: once, few, many, or a class if the clone is expanded.

J gene: TRBJ1-5
V gene: TRBV2
D gene: NA
clone size: once
CDR3 protein: CASKSGVRSNQPQHF
CDR3 DNA: TGTGCCAGCAAGAGCGGGGTGAGGAGCAATCAGCCCCAGCATTTT

J gene: TRBJ1-5
V gene: TRBV15
D gene: TRBD1
clone size: NA
CDR3 protein: CATSSPPGTGDNNQPQHF
CDR3 DNA: TGTGCCACCAGCAGTCCGCCCGGGACAGGCGACAACAATCAGCCCCAGCATTTT

J gene: TRBJ1-1
V gene: TRBV5-1
D gene: NA
clone size: NA
CDR3 protein: CASSLVGGAPTEAFF
CDR3 DNA: TGCGCCAGCAGCTTGGTGGGTGGGGCCCCCACTGAAGCTTTCTTT

J gene: TRBJ1-6
V gene: TRBV7-9
D gene: NA
clone size: NA
CDR3 protein: CASSANSPLHF
CDR3 DNA: TGTGCCAGCAGCGCGAATTCACCCCTCCACTTT

J gene: TRBJ1-6
V gene: TRBV7-9
D gene: NA
clone size: NA
CDR3 protein: CASSLGFLGGSNNSPLHF
CDR3 DNA: TGTGCCAGCAGCTTAGGCTTCCTAGGAGGGAGTAATAATTCACCCCTCCACTTT

J gene: TRBJ1-6
V gene: TRBV7-8
D gene: NA
clone size: few
CDR3 protein: CASSLAEGMGSPLHF
CDR3 DNA: TGTGCCAGCAGCTTAGCGGAGGGGATGGGTTCACCCCTCCACTTT

J gene: TRBJ1-2
V gene: TRBV6-6
D gene: NA
clone size: NA
CDR3 protein: CASGDRWTDHYGYTF
CDR3 DNA: TGTGCCAGCGGAGACCGCTGGACAGATCACTATGGCTACACCTTC

J gene: TRBJ2-1
V gene: TRBV5-1
D gene: TRBD2
clone size: NA
CDR3 protein: CASSLVTSGAYNEQFF
CDR3 DNA: TGCGCCAGCAGCTTGGTGACTAGCGGGGCCTACAATGAGCAGTTCTTC

J gene: TRBJ1-5
V gene: TRBV5-1
D gene: NA
clone size: NA
CDR3 protein: CASSLVGGSQPQHF
CDR3 DNA: TGCGCCAGCAGCTTGGTTGGGGGCTCTCAGCCCCAGCATTTT

J gene: TRBJ1-3
V gene: TRBV30
D gene: NA
clone size: NA
CDR3 protein: CAWSRGGNTIYF
CDR3 DNA: TGTGCCTGGAGTCGCGGTGGAAACACCATATATTTT

J gene: TRBJ1-2
V gene: TRBV9
D gene: NA
clone size: NA
CDR3 protein: CASSVGNGADGYTF
CDR3 DNA: TGTGCCAGCAGCGTAGGAAATGGGGCAGATGGCTACACCTTC

J gene: TRBJ2-7
V gene: TRBV12-5
D gene: NA
clone size: NA
CDR3 protein: CASGFGSYEQYF
CDR3 DNA: TGTGCTAGTGGCTTCGGGTCCTACGAGCAGTACTTC

J gene: TRBJ1-4
V gene: TRBV10-3
D gene: NA
clone size: once
CDR3 protein: CAIGGTLQNNEKLFF
CDR3 DNA: TGTGCCATCGGGGGGACGCTCCAGAATAATGAAAAACTGTTTTTT

J gene: TRBJ1-2
V gene: TRBV29-1
D gene: TRBD1
clone size: NA
CDR3 protein: CSVEKGQGMNGYTF
CDR3 DNA: TGCAGCGTTGAGAAGGGACAGGGGATGAATGGCTACACCTTC

J gene: TRBJ2-7
V gene: TRBV5-4
D gene: NA
clone size: once
CDR3 protein: CASSLGGETYEQYF
CDR3 DNA: TGTGCCAGCAGCTTGGGGGGGGAGACCTACGAGCAGTACTTC